This TCR beta chain appears in the sequencing data of a study of cytomegalovirus exposure and HLA in healthy donors. Overall study findings and caveats: Later analysis found that TCR beta chains associated with HLA were more clonally expanded than other, equally common chains. An analysis done earlier found most TCR beta V segments productive about 90% or about 30% of the time. Owing to their indistinguishability, certain V segments, notably TRBV6-2 and TRBV6-3, were excluded.

Both 60 Vbeta primers and 13 Jbeta primers went into the PCR. Sequencing used immunoSEQ multiplex PCR; TCRdb keeps in-frame clones, though not all of them. The listing records approximately 50,000 clones. About this clone itself: The antigen is not known.

The CDR3 spans 13 residues. With 0 bases removed from V and 2 bases from J, the gap between germline ends came to 7 bases. The germline CDR1 and CDR2 sequences are GTSNPN and SVGIG (reference sequence). The TCR sequence derives from a male donor in good health and CMV-seronegative. V usage is TRBV30 and J usage is TRBJ1-1; unclear D gene. The source material was PBMCs. CDR3 coding DNA: TGTGCCTGGAGTGTATCCCCTAACACTGAAGCTTTCTTT. It specifies CAWSVSPNTEAFF.